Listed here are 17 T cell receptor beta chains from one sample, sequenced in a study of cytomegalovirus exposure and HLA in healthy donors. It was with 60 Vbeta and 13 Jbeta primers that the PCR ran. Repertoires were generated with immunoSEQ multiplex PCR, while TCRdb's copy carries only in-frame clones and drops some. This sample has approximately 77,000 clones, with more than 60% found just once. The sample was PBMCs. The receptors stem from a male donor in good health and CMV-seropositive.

CDR3 DNA sequence: TGTGCCAGCAGCTTAGTGAGGGATCAGCCCCAGCATTTT. It is translated as CASSLVRDQPQHF. The chain links TRBV11-2 to TRBJ1-5, with D unclear. Germline assignment: CDR1 SGHAT and CDR2 FQNNGV. There are 13 residues in the CDR3. V lost 1 base and J 5 bases, leaving 6 bases between the germline ends. The whole variable domain, filled in from reference TRBV11-2 and TRBJ1-5, reads EAGVAQSPRYKIIEKRQSVAFWCNPISGHATLYWYQQILGQGPKLLIQFQNNGVVDDSQLPKDRFSAERLKGVDSTLKIQPAKLEDSAVYLCASSLVRDQPQHFGDGTRLSIL.

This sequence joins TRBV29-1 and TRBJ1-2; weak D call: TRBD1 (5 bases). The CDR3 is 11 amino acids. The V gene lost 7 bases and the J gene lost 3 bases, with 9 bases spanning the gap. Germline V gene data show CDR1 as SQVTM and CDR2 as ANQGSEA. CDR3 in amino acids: CSALTDYGYTF. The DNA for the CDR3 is TGCAGCGCCCTGACAGACTATGGCTACACCTTC.

The CDR3 DNA sequence: TGTGCCTCCACTAGTTATAGCACAGATACGCAGTATTTT. As protein: CASTSYSTDTQYF. The chain employs TRBV30 and TRBJ2-3, with TRBD2 as a possible D gene (5 bases). Germline lookup yields CDR1 GTSNPN and CDR2 SVGIG (reference sequence). CDR3 size: 13 residues. The germline V and J ends were trimmed by 7 bases and 0 bases, with 11 bases remaining between them.

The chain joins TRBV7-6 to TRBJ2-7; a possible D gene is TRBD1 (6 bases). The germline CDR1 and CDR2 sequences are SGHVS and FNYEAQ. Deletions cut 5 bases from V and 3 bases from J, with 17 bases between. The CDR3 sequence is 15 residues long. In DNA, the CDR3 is TGTGCCAGCAGCCCCTCAATGGGGGCAGACTACGAGCAGTACTTC. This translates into CASSPSMGADYEQYF.

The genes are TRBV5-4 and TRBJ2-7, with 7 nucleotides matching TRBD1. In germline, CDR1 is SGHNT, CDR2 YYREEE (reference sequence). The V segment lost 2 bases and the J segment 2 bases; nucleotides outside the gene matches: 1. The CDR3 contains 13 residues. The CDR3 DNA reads TGTGCCAGCAGCTTCAGGGGGACCTACGAGCAGTACTTC. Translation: CASSFRGTYEQYF.

CDR3 bases: TGTGCCAGCAGCCCCACCTGGACTAGCGGGGGCGGAGATACGCAGTATTTT. This encodes CASSPTWTSGGGDTQYF. The chain carries TRBV7-3 and TRBJ2-3; TRBD2 matches at 13 bases. Germline CDR1 is SGHTA and CDR2 is FQGTGA. V shed 5 bases, J shed 5 bases, and the junction held 10 bases outside the gene matches. The CDR3 consists of 17 residues. The full variable domain, with the rest looked up from reference TRBV7-3 and TRBJ2-3, is GAGVSQTPSNKVTEKGKYVELRCDPISGHTALYWYRQSLGQGPEFLIYFQGTGAADDSGLPNDRFFAVRPEGSVSTLKIQRTERGDSAVYLCASSPTWTSGGGDTQYFGPGTRLTVL.

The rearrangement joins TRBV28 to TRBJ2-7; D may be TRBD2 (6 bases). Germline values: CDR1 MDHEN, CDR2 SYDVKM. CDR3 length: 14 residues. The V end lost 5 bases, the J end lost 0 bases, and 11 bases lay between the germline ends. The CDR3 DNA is TGTGCCAGCAGTCAGGCGGGGAGCTCCTACGAGCAGTACTTC. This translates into CASSQAGSSYEQYF.

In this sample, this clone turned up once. CDR3 in DNA: TGTGCCAGCAGCCAAGCCACGGACAGGGGGCGAGGGGAGCAGTACTTC. Encoded protein: CASSQATDRGRGEQYF. The V gene is TRBV4-2, the J gene TRBJ2-7; 11 nucleotides match TRBD1. Trimming at V came to 1 base and at J to 7 bases, leaving 9 bases not matched to a gene. Germline loops: CDR1 LGHNA, CDR2 YNFKEQ. The CDR3 consists of 16 residues.

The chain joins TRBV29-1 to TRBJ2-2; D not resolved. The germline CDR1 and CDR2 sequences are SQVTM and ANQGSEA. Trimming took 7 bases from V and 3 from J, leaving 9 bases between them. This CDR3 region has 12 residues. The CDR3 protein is CSGSLDTGELFF. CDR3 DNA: TGCAGCGGGAGCCTGGACACCGGGGAGCTGTTTTTT.

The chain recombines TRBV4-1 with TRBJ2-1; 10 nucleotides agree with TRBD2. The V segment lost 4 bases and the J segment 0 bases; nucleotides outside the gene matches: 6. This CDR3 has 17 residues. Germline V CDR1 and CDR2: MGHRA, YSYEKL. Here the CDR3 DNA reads TGCGCCAGCAGCCCCGACCCTAGCGGGAGCTCCTACAATGAGCAGTTCTTC. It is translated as CASSPDPSGSSYNEQFF.

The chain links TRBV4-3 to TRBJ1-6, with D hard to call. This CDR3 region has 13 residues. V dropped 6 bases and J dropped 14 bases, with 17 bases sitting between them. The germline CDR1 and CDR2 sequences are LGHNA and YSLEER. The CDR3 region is CASSQTAYVALHF. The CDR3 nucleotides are TGCGCCAGCAGTCAAACAGCTTACGTAGCCCTCCACTTT.

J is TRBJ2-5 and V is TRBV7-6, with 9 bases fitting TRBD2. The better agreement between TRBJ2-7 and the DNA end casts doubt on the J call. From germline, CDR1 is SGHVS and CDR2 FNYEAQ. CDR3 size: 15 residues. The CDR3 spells CASSLVAGESYEQYF. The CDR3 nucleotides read TGTGCCAGCAGCTTAGTAGCGGGGGAGTCCTACGAGCAGTACTTC.

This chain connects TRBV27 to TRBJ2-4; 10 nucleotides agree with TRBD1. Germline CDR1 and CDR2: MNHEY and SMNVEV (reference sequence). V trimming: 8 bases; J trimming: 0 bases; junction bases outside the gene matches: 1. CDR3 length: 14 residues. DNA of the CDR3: TGTGCCAGCGGGGACAGGGGAGCCAAAAACATTCAGTACTTC. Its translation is CASGDRGAKNIQYF.

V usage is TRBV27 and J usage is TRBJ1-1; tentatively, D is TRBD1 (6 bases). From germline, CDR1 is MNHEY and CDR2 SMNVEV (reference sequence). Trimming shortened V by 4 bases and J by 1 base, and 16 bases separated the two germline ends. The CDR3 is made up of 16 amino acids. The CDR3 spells CASSSSWTAANTEAFF. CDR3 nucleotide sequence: TGTGCCAGCAGTTCTTCCTGGACAGCAGCGAACACTGAAGCTTTCTTT.

The chain's CDR3 is CASSEFPGTGGLNEQFF. CDR3 sequence (DNA): TGTGCCAGCAGTGAATTCCCCGGGACAGGGGGCTTGAATGAGCAGTTCTTC. The J gene is TRBJ2-1, the V gene TRBV25-1, with TRBD1 identical over 12 bases. This CDR3 is 17 amino acids long. The V gene end was trimmed by 1 base and the J gene end by 7 bases; junction bases not matched to a gene: 8. CDR1 is MGHDK, CDR2 SYGVNS, per germline.

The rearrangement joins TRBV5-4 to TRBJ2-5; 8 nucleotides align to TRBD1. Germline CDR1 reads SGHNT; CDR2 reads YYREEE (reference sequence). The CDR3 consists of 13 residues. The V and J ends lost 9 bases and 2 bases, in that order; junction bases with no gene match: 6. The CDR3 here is CAMPDREQETQYF. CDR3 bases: TGTGCCATGCCGGACAGGGAACAAGAGACCCAGTACTTC.

CDR3 sequence reads: CAWSQGLLSNQPQHF. The CDR3 DNA reads as TGTGCCTGGAGTCAGGGTCTGTTGAGCAATCAGCCCCAGCATTTT. The rearrangement joins TRBV30 to TRBJ1-5; tentative D call: TRBD1 (5 bases). The V end was cut by 2 bases, the J end by 1 base, with 12 bases between. CDR1 GTSNPN and CDR2 SVGIG come from the germline V gene (reference sequence). This CDR3 region has 15 residues.